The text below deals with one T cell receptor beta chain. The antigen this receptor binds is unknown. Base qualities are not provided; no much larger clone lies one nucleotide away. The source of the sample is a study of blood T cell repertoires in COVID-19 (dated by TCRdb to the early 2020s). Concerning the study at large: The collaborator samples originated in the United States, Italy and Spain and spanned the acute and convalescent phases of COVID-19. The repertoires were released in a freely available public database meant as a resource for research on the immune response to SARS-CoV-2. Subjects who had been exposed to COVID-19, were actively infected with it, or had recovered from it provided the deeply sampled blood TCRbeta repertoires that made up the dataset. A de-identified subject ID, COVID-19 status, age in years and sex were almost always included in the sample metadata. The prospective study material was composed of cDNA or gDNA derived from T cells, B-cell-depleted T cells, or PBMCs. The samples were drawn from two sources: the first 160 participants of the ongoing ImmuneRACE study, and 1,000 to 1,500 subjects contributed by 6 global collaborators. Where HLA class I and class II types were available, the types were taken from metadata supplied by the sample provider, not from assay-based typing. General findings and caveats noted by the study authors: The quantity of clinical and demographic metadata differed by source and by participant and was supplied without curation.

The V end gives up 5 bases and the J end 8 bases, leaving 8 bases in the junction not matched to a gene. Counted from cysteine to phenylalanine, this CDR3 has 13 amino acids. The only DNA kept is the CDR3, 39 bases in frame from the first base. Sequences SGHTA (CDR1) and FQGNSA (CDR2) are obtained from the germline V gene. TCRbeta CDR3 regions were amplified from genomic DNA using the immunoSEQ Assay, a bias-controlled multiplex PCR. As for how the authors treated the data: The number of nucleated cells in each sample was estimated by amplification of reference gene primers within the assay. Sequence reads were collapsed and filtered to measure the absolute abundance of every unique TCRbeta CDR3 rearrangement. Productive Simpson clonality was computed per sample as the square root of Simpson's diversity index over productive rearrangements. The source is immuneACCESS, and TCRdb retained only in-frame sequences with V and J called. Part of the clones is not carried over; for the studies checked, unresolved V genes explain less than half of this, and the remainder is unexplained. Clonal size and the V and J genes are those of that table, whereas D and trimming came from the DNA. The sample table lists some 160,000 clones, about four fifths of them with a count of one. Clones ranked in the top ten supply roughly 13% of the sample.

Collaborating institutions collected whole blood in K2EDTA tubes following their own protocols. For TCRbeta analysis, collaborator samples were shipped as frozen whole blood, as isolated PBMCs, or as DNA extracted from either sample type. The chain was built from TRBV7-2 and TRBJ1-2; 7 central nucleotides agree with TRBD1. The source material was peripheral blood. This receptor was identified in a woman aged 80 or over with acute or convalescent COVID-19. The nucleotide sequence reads TGTGCCAGCAGCCCGGGACAGACGAGAGGCTACACCTTC. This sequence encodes CASSPGQTRGYTF.